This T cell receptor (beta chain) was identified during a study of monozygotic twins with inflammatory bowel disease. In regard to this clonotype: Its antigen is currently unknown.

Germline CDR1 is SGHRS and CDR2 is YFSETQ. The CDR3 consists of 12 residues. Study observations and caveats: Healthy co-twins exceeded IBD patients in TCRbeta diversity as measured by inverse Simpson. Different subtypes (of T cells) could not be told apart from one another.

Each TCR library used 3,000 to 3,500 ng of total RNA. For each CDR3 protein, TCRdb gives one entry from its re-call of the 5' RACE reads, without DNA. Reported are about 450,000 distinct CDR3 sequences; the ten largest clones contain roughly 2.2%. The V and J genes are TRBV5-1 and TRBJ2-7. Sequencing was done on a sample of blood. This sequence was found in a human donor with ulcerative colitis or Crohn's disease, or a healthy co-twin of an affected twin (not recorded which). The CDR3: CASSWGSYEQYF.